The rows below give T cell receptor beta chains drawn from one sample of a study of T cells and copy number aberrations in small-cell lung cancer. The method was immunoSEQ multiplex PCR; TCRdb's version includes in-frame clones alone and lacks a portion of them. The sample has 2,000 to 2,500 clones; around 80% are singletons. The sequencing input was tumor tissue. The source is a man aged 60-69 years with small cell lung cancer. CDR3s include the opening cysteine and the closing phenylalanine or tryptophan. A D gene is named only where the DNA matches it firmly. Size is omitted from some rows. Given values are once, few, many or a class for expanded clones.

d_gene	abundance	len	v_gene	j_gene	CDR3nt	CDR3aa
TRBD2	once	17	TRBV27	TRBJ2-7	TGTGCCAGCAGTCCGATCGAAAGACTAGCGGGAGGGGTGCTGCAGTACTTC	CASSPIERLAGGVLQYF
TRBD1	NA	15	TRBV6-5	TRBJ1-5	TGTGCCAGCAGTTACTCGGACAGGGATAATCAGCCCCAGCATTTT	CASSYSDRDNQPQHF
NA	few	16	TRBV7-9	TRBJ2-6	TGTGCCAGCGCCCCCGGGGGTTACTCTGGGGCCAACGTCCTGACTTTC	CASAPGGYSGANVLTF
NA	NA	14	TRBV5-1	TRBJ2-3	TGCGCTAGCAGCTTGTGGCAGACCACAGATACGCAGTATTTT	CASSLWQTTDTQYF
TRBD1	NA	15	TRBV11-2	TRBJ2-2	TGTGCCAGCAGCCTCGGGCAGGGGGCGTTCGGGGAGCTGTTTTTT	CASSLGQGAFGELFF
NA	NA	13	TRBV10-1	TRBJ1-1	TGCGCCAGCAGTGAGCCGGGGGGCATTGAAGCTTTCTTT	CASSEPGGIEAFF
NA	NA	9	TRBV7-2	TRBJ2-7	TGTGCCAGCACCCCACGAAATTACTTC	CASTPRNYF
NA	once	12	TRBV7-9	TRBJ2-7	TGTGCCAGCAGCTTAGCGGAAAGTTTATCGGACTTC	CASSLAESLSDF
NA	NA	12	TRBV27	TRBJ2-7	TGTGCCAGCAGCGGAAGCTCCTACGAGCAGTACTTC	CASSGSSYEQYF
NA	NA	16	TRBV5-1	TRBJ2-3	TGCGCCAGCAGCCCCTGGAGGGGAACTAGCACAGATACGCAGTATTTT	CASSPWRGTSTDTQYF
TRBD1	NA	13	TRBV6-1	TRBJ1-1	TGTGCCAGCGCCGGGACAGTGGGGAGTCGGGCTTTCTTT	CASAGTVGSRAFF
NA	NA	17	TRBV27	TRBJ2-6	TGTGTCAGCAGTCCAAGGACAGACACCTCTGGGGCCAACGTCCTGACTTTC	CVSSPRTDTSGANVLTF
TRBD2	NA	15	TRBV9	TRBJ2-2	TGTGCCAGCAGCGTAGAGGGAGGGGTCACCGGGGAGCTGTTTTTT	CASSVEGGVTGELFF
NA	NA	15	TRBV28	TRBJ1-2	TGTGCCAGCAGTTTACTGGGGGCCATGGACTATGGCTACACCTTC	CASSLLGAMDYGYTF
NA	few	15	TRBV9	TRBJ1-2	TGTGCCAGCAGCGCCGGTTCCGGGCCTGGAAATGGCTACACCTTC	CASSAGSGPGNGYTF
NA	few	14	TRBV10-1	TRBJ2-2	TGCGCCAGCAGTGGAACGTCAGGGGTCGGGGAGCTGTTTTTT	CASSGTSGVGELFF
NA	few	14	TRBV13	TRBJ2-7	TGTGCCAGCAGCTCCCGGACGGTAAATTACGAGCAGTACTTC	CASSSRTVNYEQYF
TRBD1	large	15	TRBV11-2	TRBJ1-6	TGTGCCAGCAGCTTCCTGGGACAGAGTGATTCACCCCTCCACTTT	CASSFLGQSDSPLHF
NA	NA	14	TRBV4-3	TRBJ1-1	TGCGCCAGCAGCCGGTGGACAACGAACACTGAAGCTTTCTTT	CASSRWTTNTEAFF
TRBD1	NA	15	TRBV7-3	TRBJ2-1	TGTGCCAGCAGCCAGAGGACAGGGCCCTACAATGAGCAGTTCTTC	CASSQRTGPYNEQFF
TRBD2	NA	18	TRBV7-3	TRBJ2-5	TGTGCCAGCAGCTTATTAGGGCAAGCGGGGGGTTCGTTGGAGACTCAGTACTTC	CASSLLGQAGGSLETQYF
NA	NA	15	TRBV19	TRBJ2-7	TGTGCCAGTAGCATGACGTGGGGGGGCTTTTACGAGCAGTACTTC	CASSMTWGGFYEQYF
NA	NA	15	TRBV30	TRBJ2-7	TGTGCCTGGAGCGCGGACAAAATTGTTCGCTACGAGCAGTACTTC	CAWSADKIVRYEQYF
NA	NA	15	TRBV9	TRBJ1-1	TGTGCCAGCAGCCCACGCCCGAGGCTCAACACTGAAGCTTTCTTT	CASSPRPRLNTEAFF
NA	NA	14	TRBV27	TRBJ1-6	TGTGCCAGCAGCTCGAACAGGGCTAATTCACCCCTCCACTTT	CASSSNRANSPLHF
TRBD2	NA	15	TRBV10-3	TRBJ2-3	TGTGCCATCAGTGGACTAGCGGGGCTCACAGATACGCAGTATTTT	CAISGLAGLTDTQYF
TRBD1	NA	15	TRBV15	TRBJ1-1	TGTGCCACCAGCGGCACAGGGGGCGCGAGCACTGAAGCTTTCTTT	CATSGTGGASTEAFF
TRBD1	NA	14	TRBV7-2	TRBJ2-3	TGTGCCAGCAAGGGACAGGGGGGCATAGATACGCAGTATTTT	CASKGQGGIDTQYF
NA	NA	13	TRBV7-9	TRBJ2-7	TGTGCCAGCAGCTTAGGAACTCTCTACGAGCAGTACTTC	CASSLGTLYEQYF
TRBD2	NA	19	TRBV2	TRBJ2-7	TGTGCCCGCAGCAGCGAGCCTCTGGAACGGGAGGGGTCTCCCTACGAGCAGTACTTC	CARSSEPLEREGSPYEQYF
NA	NA	13	TRBV4-2	TRBJ1-1	TGTGCCAGCAGCTTCCCACAGAACACTGAAGCTTTCTTT	CASSFPQNTEAFF
TRBD1	NA	15	TRBV6-5	TRBJ1-4	TGTGCCAGCAGTTACTCGACAGGGGGATTTGAAAAACTGTTTTTT	CASSYSTGGFEKLFF
TRBD1	NA	14	TRBV5-1	TRBJ2-7	TGCGCCAGCAGCCCAACCCAGGGGGCCTACGAGCAGTACTTC	CASSPTQGAYEQYF
TRBD1	NA	16	TRBV5-1	TRBJ2-2	TGCGCCAGCAGTGGGGTGGGGACAGCGAACACCGGGGAGCTGTTTTTT	CASSGVGTANTGELFF
NA	NA	13	TRBV4-2	TRBJ1-2	TGTGCCAGCAGCCAAGACAGGGTCGGGGGCTACACCTTC	CASSQDRVGGYTF
NA	NA	12	TRBV13	TRBJ1-4	TGTGCCAGCAGACAAGGGGGTGAAAAACTGTTTTTT	CASRQGGEKLFF
NA	NA	14	TRBV28	TRBJ1-5	TGTGCCAGCAGTTGGGGGCAGGGGAACCAGCCCCAGCATTTT	CASSWGQGNQPQHF
TRBD1	once	16	TRBV5-1	TRBJ2-2	TGCGCCAGCAGCTTGGTGAACAGGGGGGACACCGGGGAGCTGTTTTTT	CASSLVNRGDTGELFF
NA	NA	16	TRBV15	TRBJ1-5	TGTGCCACCAGCACAACAGGGCCCTTCTCCAATCAGCCCCAGCATTTT	CATSTTGPFSNQPQHF
TRBD2	NA	17	TRBV28	TRBJ2-3	TGTGCCAGCACGGGAATAGAACTAGCGGGTGGCACAGATACGCAGTATTTT	CASTGIELAGGTDTQYF
NA	NA	14	TRBV7-2	TRBJ2-3	TGTGCCAGCAGCACGACCACAAGCACAGATACGCAGTATTTT	CASSTTTSTDTQYF
NA	NA	15	TRBV28	TRBJ2-5	TGTGCCAGCAGTCCCTCGACGGCAGCTTGGGAGACCCAGTACTTC	CASSPSTAAWETQYF
NA	NA	13	TRBV2	TRBJ1-1	TGTGCCAGCCGAGATAACTTGAACACTGAAGCTTTCTTT	CASRDNLNTEAFF
NA	NA	14	TRBV6-1	TRBJ1-5	TGTGCCAGCAGTTCGACAGATAGCAATCAGCCCCAGCATTTT	CASSSTDSNQPQHF
NA	NA	15	TRBV6-5	TRBJ1-4	TGTGCCAGCAGCCGCGCGGGGGGGGCTGATGAAAAACTGTTTTTT	CASSRAGGADEKLFF
TRBD2	NA	15	TRBV30	TRBJ2-1	TGTGCCTGGAGCATAGGTAGCGGGACCTACAATGAGCAGTTCTTC	CAWSIGSGTYNEQFF
TRBD1	NA	14	TRBV7-8	TRBJ2-7	TGTGCCAGCAGCATCGGGACAGGGGAGGACGAGCAGTACTTC	CASSIGTGEDEQYF
NA	NA	14	TRBV27	TRBJ1-1	TGTGCCAGCAGTTCTCAGGGGAGGGCCACTGAAGCTTTCTTT	CASSSQGRATEAFF
TRBD1	NA	13	TRBV2	TRBJ1-2	TGTGCCAGCGGACAGGGTAGTTACTATGGCTACACCTTC	CASGQGSYYGYTF
NA	few	16	TRBV7-3	TRBJ2-3	TGTGCCAGCAGCTTAACGCGGGGTAGCGGCACAGATACGCAGTATTTT	CASSLTRGSGTDTQYF
NA	NA	12	TRBV30	TRBJ2-3	TGTGCCTGGAGATCTTTCACAGATACGCAGTATTTT	CAWRSFTDTQYF
TRBD1	NA	16	TRBV28	TRBJ2-7	TGTGCCAGCAGTACCTCGGCAGGGGGCTTTTCGTACGAGCAGTACTTC	CASSTSAGGFSYEQYF